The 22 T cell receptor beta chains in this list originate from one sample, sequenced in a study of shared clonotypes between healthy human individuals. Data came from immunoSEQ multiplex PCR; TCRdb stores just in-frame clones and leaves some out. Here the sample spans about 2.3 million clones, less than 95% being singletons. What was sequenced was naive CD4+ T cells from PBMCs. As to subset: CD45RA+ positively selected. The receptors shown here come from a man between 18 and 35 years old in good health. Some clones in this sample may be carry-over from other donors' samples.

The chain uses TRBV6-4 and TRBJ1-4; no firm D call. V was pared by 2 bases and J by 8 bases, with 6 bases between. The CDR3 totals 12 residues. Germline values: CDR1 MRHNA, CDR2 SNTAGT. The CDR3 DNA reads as TGTGCCAGCAGTGACCTCTGGGAAAAACTGTTTTTT. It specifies CASSDLWEKLFF.

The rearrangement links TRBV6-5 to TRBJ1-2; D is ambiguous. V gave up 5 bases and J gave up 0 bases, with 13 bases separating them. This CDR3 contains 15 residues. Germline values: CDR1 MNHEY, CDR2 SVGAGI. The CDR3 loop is CASSQTTGANYGYTF. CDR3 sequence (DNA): TGTGCCAGCAGTCAGACCACCGGGGCTAACTATGGCTACACCTTC.

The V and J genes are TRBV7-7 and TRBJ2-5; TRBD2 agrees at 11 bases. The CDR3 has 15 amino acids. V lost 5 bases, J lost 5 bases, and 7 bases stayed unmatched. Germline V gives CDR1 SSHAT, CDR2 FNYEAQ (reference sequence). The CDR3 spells CASSPVSGRGETQYF. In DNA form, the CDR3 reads TGTGCCAGCAGCCCAGTTAGCGGGAGGGGGGAGACCCAGTACTTC.

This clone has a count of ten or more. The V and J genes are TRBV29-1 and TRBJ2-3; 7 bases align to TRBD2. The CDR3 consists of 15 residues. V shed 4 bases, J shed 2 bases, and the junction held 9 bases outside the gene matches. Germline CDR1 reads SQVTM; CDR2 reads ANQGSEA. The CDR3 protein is CSVGVGGRNTDTQYF. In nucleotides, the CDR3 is TGCAGCGTTGGGGTTGGCGGGAGAAACACAGATACGCAGTATTTT.

The chain's CDR3 is CASSIGQGIFGQPQHF. The CDR3 coding sequence is TGTGCCAGTAGTATCGGACAGGGGATCTTTGGGCAGCCCCAGCATTTT. V usage is TRBV19 and J usage is TRBJ1-5, with 9 bases fitting TRBD1. V lost 3 bases to trimming and J lost 7 bases; unmatched junction nucleotides: 10. CDR3 length: 16 residues. Germline V gene sequence: CDR1 LNHDA, CDR2 SQIVND (reference sequence).

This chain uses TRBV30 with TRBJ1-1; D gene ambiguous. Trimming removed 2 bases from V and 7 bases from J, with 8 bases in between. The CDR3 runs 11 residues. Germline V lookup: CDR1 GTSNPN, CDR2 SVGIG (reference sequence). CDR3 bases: TGTGCCTGGAGTTTTGTGGGTGAAGCTTTCTTT. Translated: CAWSFVGEAFF.

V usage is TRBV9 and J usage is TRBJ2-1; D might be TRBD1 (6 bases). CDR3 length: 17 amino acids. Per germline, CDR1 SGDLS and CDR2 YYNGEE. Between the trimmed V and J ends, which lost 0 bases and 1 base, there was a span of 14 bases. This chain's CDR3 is CASSVDPGANSYNEQFF. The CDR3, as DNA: TGTGCCAGCAGCGTAGATCCAGGGGCCAATTCCTACAATGAGCAGTTCTTC.

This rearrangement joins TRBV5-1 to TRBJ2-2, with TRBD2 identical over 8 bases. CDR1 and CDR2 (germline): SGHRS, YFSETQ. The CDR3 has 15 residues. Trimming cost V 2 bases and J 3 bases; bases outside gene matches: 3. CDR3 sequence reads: CASSFGTSDTGELFF. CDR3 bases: TGCGCCAGCAGCTTCGGGACTAGTGACACCGGGGAGCTGTTTTTT.

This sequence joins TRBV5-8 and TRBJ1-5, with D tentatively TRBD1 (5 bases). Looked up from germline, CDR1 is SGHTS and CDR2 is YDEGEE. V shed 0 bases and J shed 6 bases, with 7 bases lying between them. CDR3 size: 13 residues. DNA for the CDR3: TGTGCCAGCAGCTTGGAGGGGCTTCAGCCCCAGCATTTT. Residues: CASSLEGLQPQHF.

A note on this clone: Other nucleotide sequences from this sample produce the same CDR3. The CDR3 loop is CASSLGQGLYEQYF. CDR3 coding DNA: TGCGCCAGCAGCTTGGGCCAGGGGCTATACGAGCAGTACTTC. The V call is TRBV5-1, the J call TRBJ2-7; D might be TRBD1 (6 bases). Per the germline V gene, CDR1 is SGHRS and CDR2 is YFSETQ. Trimming removed 0 bases at V and 4 bases at J, with 11 bases between. The CDR3 totals 14 residues.

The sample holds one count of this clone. DNA for the CDR3: TGTGCCAGCAGCCTCTCGCAGGGGACCGGCGAGCAGTACTTC. This translates into CASSLSQGTGEQYF. The chain has TRBV5-4 and TRBJ2-7; a weak D match, TRBD1 (6 bases). Between the trimmed V and J ends, which lost 4 bases and 6 bases, there was a span of 17 bases. The germline gives CDR1 SGHNT, CDR2 YYREEE (reference sequence). The CDR3 length is 14 residues.

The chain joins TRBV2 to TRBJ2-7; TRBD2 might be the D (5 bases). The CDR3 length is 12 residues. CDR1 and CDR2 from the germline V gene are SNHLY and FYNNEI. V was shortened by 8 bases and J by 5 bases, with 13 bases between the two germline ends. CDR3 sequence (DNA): TGTGCCAGCTCGGGAAGTCCTCACGAGCAGTACTTC. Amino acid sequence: CASSGSPHEQYF.

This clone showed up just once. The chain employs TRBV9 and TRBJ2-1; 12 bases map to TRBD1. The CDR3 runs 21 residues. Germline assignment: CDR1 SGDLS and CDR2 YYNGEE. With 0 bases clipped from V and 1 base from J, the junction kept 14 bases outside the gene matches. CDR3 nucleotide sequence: TGTGCCAGCAGCGTAGTCCCAGGGACAGGGGGCGGGGAGAGGTCCTACAATGAGCAGTTCTTC. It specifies CASSVVPGTGGGERSYNEQFF.

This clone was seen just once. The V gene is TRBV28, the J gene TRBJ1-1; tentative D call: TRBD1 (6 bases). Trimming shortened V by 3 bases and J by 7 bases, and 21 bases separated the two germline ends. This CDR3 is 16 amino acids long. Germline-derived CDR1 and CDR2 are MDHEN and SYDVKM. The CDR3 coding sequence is TGTGCCAGCAGTTTCCCACAGGGACTAGGAGGCGGTGAAGCTTTCTTT. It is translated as CASSFPQGLGGGEAFF.

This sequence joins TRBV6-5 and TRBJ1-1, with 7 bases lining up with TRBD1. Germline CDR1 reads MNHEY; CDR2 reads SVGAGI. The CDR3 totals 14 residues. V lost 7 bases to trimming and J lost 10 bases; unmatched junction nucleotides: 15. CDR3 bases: TGTGCCAGCACCGCCCCACGGGACAGCAGGGTAGCTTTCTTT. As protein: CASTAPRDSRVAFF.

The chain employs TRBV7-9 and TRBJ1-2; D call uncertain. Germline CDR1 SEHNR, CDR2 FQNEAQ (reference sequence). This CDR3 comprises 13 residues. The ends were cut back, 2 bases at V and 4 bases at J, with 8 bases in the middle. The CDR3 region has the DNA TGTGCCAGCAGCTTACCCGGGTTCTATGGCTACACCTTC. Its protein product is CASSLPGFYGYTF.

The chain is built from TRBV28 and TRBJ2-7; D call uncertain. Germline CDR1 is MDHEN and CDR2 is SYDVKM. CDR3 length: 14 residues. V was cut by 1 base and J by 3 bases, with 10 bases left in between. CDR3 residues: CASSLSVRRYEQYF. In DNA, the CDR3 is TGTGCCAGCAGTTTATCCGTTAGACGCTACGAGCAGTACTTC.

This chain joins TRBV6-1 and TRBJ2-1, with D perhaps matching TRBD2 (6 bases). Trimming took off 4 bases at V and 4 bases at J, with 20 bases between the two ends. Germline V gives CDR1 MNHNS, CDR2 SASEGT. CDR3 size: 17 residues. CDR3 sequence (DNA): TGTGCCAGCAGTGGGCGCTGGGGAACGGCGGGGTACAATGAGCAGTTCTTC. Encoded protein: CASSGRWGTAGYNEQFF.

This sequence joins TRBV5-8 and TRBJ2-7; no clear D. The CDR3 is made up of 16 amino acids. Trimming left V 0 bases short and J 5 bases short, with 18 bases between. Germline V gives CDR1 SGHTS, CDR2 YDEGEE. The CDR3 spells CASSLGGHGPLDEQYF. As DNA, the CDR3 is TGTGCCAGCAGCTTGGGTGGGCACGGCCCTTTGGACGAGCAGTACTTC.

Here the CDR3 reads CASSVFPAGGDTGELFF. The CDR3 DNA reads as TGTGCCAGCAGCGTATTTCCAGCGGGAGGAGATACCGGGGAGCTGTTTTTT. The V and J genes are TRBV9 and TRBJ2-2; 9 bases match TRBD2. The CDR3 is 17 residues long. CDR1 is SGDLS, CDR2 YYNGEE, per germline. Trimming took 1 base from V and 5 from J; bases not matched to a gene: 9.

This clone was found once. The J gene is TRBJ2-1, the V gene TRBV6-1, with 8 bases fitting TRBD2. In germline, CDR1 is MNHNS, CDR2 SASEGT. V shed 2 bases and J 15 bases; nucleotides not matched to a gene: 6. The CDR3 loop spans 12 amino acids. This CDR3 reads CASSESVLAGFF. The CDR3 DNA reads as TGTGCCAGCAGTGAATCGGTGCTAGCGGGGTTCTTC.

CDR3 in DNA: TGTGCCAGTGCGGACCTTAGCAATCAGCCCCAGCATTTT. This codes for CASADLSNQPQHF. The chain combines TRBV19 with TRBJ1-5; D unresolved. This CDR3 contains 13 residues. Trimming pared 8 bases from V and 0 bases from J, leaving 8 bases between. Germline V CDR1 and CDR2: LNHDA, SQIVND (reference sequence). The complete variable domain, with remaining parts taken from reference TRBV19 and TRBJ1-5, reads DGGITQSPKYLFRKEGQNVTLSCEQNLNHDAMYWYRQDPGQGLRLIYYSQIVNDFQKGDIAEGYSVSREKKESFPLTVTSAQKNPTAFYLCASADLSNQPQHFGDGTRLSIL.